This T cell receptor (beta chain) was observed in a study of CD8+CD57+ T cells in acquired aplastic anemia. On the study more broadly: The DNA of sorted CD4+ and CD8+ cells averaged roughly 3.2 ug. General study results and limits: No significant patient-versus-control difference appeared in CD8+ Simpson's diversity. Patients had about 31 CD8+ CDR3 sequences in common with controls (the shared set).

The template used for profiling TCR beta VDJ and CDR3 was genomic DNA. TCRdb re-analysed the reads in MiXCR, keeping a single row per CDR3 protein. The sample records about 40,000 distinct CDR3 sequences, 63% being singletons. V lost 1 base and J 2 bases, leaving 8 bases between the germline ends. The CDR3 extends over 14 amino acids. CDR1 LNHNV and CDR2 YYDKDF come from the germline V gene (reference sequence). Patients selected for sequencing had displayed CD8+CD57+ cell expansion by flow cytometry. All patients had severe acquired aplastic anemia. This clonotype was observed a few times. No antigen is known for it.

The clonotype comes from a human donor with aplastic anemia. Sequences were obtained from sorted CD4+, CD8+, or CD8+CD57+ T cells (not recorded which) from PBMCs. V gene TRBV15 combines with J gene TRBJ1-2; D is unresolved. CDR3 DNA sequence: TGTGCCACCAGCAGAGGGGAGGAGAACTATGGCTACACCTTC. It yields the protein CATSRGEENYGYTF.